This TCR beta chain came from a study of technical replicates of blood from a handful of donors. This clone was picked up one time. J was trimmed by 1 base and V by 4 bases; bases with no gene match: 13. In germline, CDR1 is SGHRS, CDR2 YFSETQ. The CDR3 is 19 amino acids. TCRdb keeps only in-frame clones here, not all; method: immunoSEQ multiplex PCR. The sample lists roughly 100,000 clones, approximately 96% occurring once. Sequenced material: T cells isolated from PBMCs. This clonotype was sampled from a human donor in good health. The V and J genes are TRBV5-1 and TRBJ2-3, with 12 positions matching TRBD2. CDR3 sequence: CASSTSSSGRASGTDTQYF. DNA of the CDR3: TGCGCCAGCAGCACCTCCTCTAGCGGGAGGGCCTCCGGCACAGATACGCAGTATTTT.